A single sample gave rise to the 5 T cell receptor beta chains below, sequenced in a study of T cells after yellow fever vaccination. TCRdb itself ran the 5' RACE reads through MiXCR, one entry per CDR3 protein. The sample shows 30,000 to 35,000 distinct CDR3 sequences, 6.5% to 8% of them seen only once. This sample comprised PBMCs, either bulk or a sorted T-cell subset (CD4+, CD8+, memory, or dextramer-sorted; not recorded which), obtained on the day of the first yellow fever vaccination. The receptors derive from a man younger than 30 who received the YFV17D yellow fever vaccine.

This clonotype was counted ten times or more. The chain recombines TRBV29-1 with TRBJ2-2; D may be TRBD1 or TRBD2 (6 bases each). CDR1 is SQVTM, CDR2 ANQGSEA, per germline. Trimming took off 6 bases at V and 7 bases at J, with 15 bases between the two ends. CDR3 length: 13 residues. DNA of the CDR3: TGCAGCGTGGTACAGGGAGGCGGCGGGGAGCTGTTTTTT. Its translation is CSVVQGGGGELFF.

This clonotype was seen at least ten times. The chain uses TRBV20-1 and TRBJ1-2, with 7 bases fitting TRBD1. This CDR3 comprises 14 residues. With V trimmed by 5 bases and J by 4 bases, 10 bases remained unmatched. Germline CDR1 is DFQATT and CDR2 is SNEGSKA (reference sequence). In nucleotides, the CDR3 is TGCAGTGCTTCCACCCAAACAGGGGCCTATGGCTACACCTTC. Encoded protein: CSASTQTGAYGYTF.

This clonotype occurred a few times. The chain carries TRBV30 and TRBJ1-4; D is ambiguous. Germline V lookup: CDR1 GTSNPN, CDR2 SVGIG (reference sequence). The V end lost 2 bases, the J end lost 0 bases, and 7 bases lay between the germline ends. CDR3 length equals 14 residues. The CDR3 here is CAWSLSSTNEKLFF. CDR3 DNA: TGTGCCTGGAGTTTAAGTTCAACTAATGAAAAACTGTTTTTT.

This clonotype was recorded many times. The chain is built from TRBV13 and TRBJ1-6, with D perhaps matching TRBD1 (5 bases). With 5 bases removed from V and 13 bases from J, the gap between germline ends came to 15 bases. This CDR3 is 13 amino acids long. Germline-derived CDR1 and CDR2 are PRHDT and FYEKMQ (reference sequence). The CDR3, as DNA: TGTGCCAGCAGCCAAGCCCGGGGGGGGCCCCTCCACTTT. Translation gives CASSQARGGPLHF.

At least ten counts were recorded for this clonotype. The rearrangement joins TRBV7-2 to TRBJ2-2; tentatively, D is TRBD1 (5 bases). This CDR3 contains 13 residues. CDR1 and CDR2 (germline): SGHTA, FQGNSA. V was clipped by 5 bases and J by 4 bases, with 8 bases between them. The CDR3 loop reads CASSLRGTGELFF. In nucleotides, the CDR3 is TGTGCCAGCAGCCTTAGGGGCACCGGGGAGCTGTTTTTT.